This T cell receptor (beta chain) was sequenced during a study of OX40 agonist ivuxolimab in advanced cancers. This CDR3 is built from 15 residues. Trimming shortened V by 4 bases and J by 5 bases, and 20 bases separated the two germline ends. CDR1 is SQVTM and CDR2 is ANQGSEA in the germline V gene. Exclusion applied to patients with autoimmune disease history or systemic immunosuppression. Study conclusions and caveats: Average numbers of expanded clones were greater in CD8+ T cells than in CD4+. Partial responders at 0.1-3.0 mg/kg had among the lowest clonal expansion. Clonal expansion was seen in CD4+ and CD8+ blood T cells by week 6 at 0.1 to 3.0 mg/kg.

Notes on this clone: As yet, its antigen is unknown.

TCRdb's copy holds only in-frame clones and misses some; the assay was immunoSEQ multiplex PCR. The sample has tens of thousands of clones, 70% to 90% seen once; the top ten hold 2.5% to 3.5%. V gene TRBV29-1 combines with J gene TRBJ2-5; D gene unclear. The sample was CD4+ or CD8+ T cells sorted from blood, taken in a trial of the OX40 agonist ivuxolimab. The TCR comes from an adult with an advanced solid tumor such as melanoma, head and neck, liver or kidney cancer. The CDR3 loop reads CSVVSVAVPRETQYF. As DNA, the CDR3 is TGCAGCGTTGTGTCTGTGGCAGTCCCCCGGGAGACCCAGTACTTC.